Shown below are 17 T cell receptor beta chains from a single sample sequenced in a study of technical replicates of blood from a few donors (dated by TCRdb to between 2016 and 2019). The protocol used for the library was the immunoSEQ multiplex PCR assay. TCRdb re-hosts the immuneACCESS table, in-frame sequences only. Its copies lack some clones; in the studies checked, an unresolved V gene accounts for under half of them, and the cause for the rest is not known. A total of around 80,000 clones appear in this sample, roughly 96% of them only once. The biggest ten clones account for about 0.31% of the sample. Sequenced sample: T cells isolated from PBMCs. These receptors all come from a human donor in good health.

This clone was seen only once. The gene calls are TRBV4-1 and TRBJ2-7; TRBD2 agrees at 8 bases. Trimming at V came to 1 base and at J to 2 bases, leaving 16 bases not matched to a gene. Germline V lookup: CDR1 MGHRA, CDR2 YSYEKL. There are 19 residues in the CDR3. CDR3 residues: CASSQVGLGLPGLAYEQYF. DNA for the CDR3: TGCGCCAGCAGCCAAGTAGGCCTGGGCCTACCGGGACTAGCCTACGAGCAGTACTTC.

This clone was detected once. The rearrangement links TRBV9 to TRBJ2-1; TRBD2 is a possible D gene (6 bases). The CDR3 has 15 residues. Trimming stripped 0 bases from V and 0 bases from J, with 7 bases between. CDR1 is SGDLS, CDR2 YYNGEE, per germline. The chain's CDR3 is CASSVVGSSYNEQFF. In DNA form, the CDR3 reads TGTGCCAGCAGCGTAGTCGGGAGCTCCTACAATGAGCAGTTCTTC. The complete variable domain, with remaining parts taken from reference TRBV9 and TRBJ2-1, reads DSGVTQTPKHLITATGQRVTLRCSPRSGDLSVYWYQQSLDQGLQFLIQYYNGEERAKGNILERFSAQQFPDLHSELNLSSLELGDSALYFCASSVVGSSYNEQFFGPGTRLTVL.

This rearrangement joins TRBV2 to TRBJ2-7; perhaps TRBD1 as D (5 bases). CDR3 size: 12 residues. V dropped 8 bases and J dropped 0 bases, with 8 bases sitting between them. Germline V gives CDR1 SNHLY, CDR2 FYNNEI. The DNA for the CDR3 is TGTGCCAGCGGGGCATACTCCTACGAGCAGTACTTC. Its translation: CASGAYSYEQYF.

The rearrangement links TRBV7-3 to TRBJ2-2; D remains unclear. Looked up from germline, CDR1 is SGHTA and CDR2 is FQGTGA. CDR3 length: 16 residues. The germline V and J ends were trimmed by 2 bases and 0 bases, with 10 bases remaining between them. The CDR3 reads CASSLYAATNTGELFF. CDR3 nucleotide sequence: TGTGCCAGCAGCTTATATGCAGCGACGAACACCGGGGAGCTGTTTTTT.

The CDR3 DNA sequence: TGTGCCTGGAGTGCGGGAGAGTGGGAGCAGTTCTTC. Translation gives CAWSAGEWEQFF. This chain links TRBV30 with TRBJ2-1; tentative D call: TRBD2 (6 bases). This CDR3 contains 12 residues. The germline CDR1 and CDR2 sequences are GTSNPN and SVGIG (reference sequence). V lost 1 base and J lost 10, with 11 bases in between.

The rearrangement joins TRBV5-1 to TRBJ1-1; no clear D gene. The germline CDR1 and CDR2 sequences are SGHRS and YFSETQ. CDR3 size: 14 residues. Trimming shortened V by 1 base and J by 1 base, and 8 bases separated the two germline ends. DNA of the CDR3: TGCGCCAGCAGCTTGACTAACACGAACACTGAAGCTTTCTTT. Protein: CASSLTNTNTEAFF.

The chain couples TRBV4-1 to TRBJ2-7; maybe TRBD1 (6 bases). This CDR3 is 16 amino acids long. The germline CDR1 and CDR2 sequences are MGHRA and YSYEKL. Trimming took off 0 bases at V and 4 bases at J, with 16 bases between the two ends. CDR3 in DNA: TGCGCCAGCAGCCAAGATACCCCAAACAGGGCTTACGAGCAGTACTTC. The encoded protein is CASSQDTPNRAYEQYF.

A word on this clone: At one end, the junction sequence differs from germline, possibly due to a read error. The chain is built from TRBV19 and TRBJ2-3; 10 nucleotides line up with TRBD2. The germline gives CDR1 LNHDA, CDR2 SQIVND (reference sequence). The CDR3 runs to 14 residues. The CDR3 DNA sequence: TGTGCCAGTAGTGAACTAGCGGGAAGGGATATGCAGTATTTT. This sequence encodes CASSELAGRDMQYF.

The gene calls are TRBV4-1 and TRBJ2-2; the D gene is possibly TRBD1 (6 bases). The V end was cut by 1 base, the J end by 6 bases, with 9 bases between. This CDR3 region has 14 residues. The germline V gene has CDR1 MGHRA and CDR2 YSYEKL. The CDR3: CASSQVTGPGELFF. The DNA of the CDR3 is TGCGCCAGCAGCCAAGTAACAGGGCCCGGGGAGCTGTTTTTT.

This clone was seen once. V gene TRBV10-3 combines with J gene TRBJ1-5, with 9 bases aligning to TRBD1. This CDR3 is built from 16 residues. Germline V gene sequence: CDR1 ENHRY, CDR2 SYGVKD. Trimming cost V 0 bases and J 7 bases; bases outside gene matches: 7. CDR3 in DNA: TGTGCCATCAGTGAGTCAGTGGGACAGGGCAGGCAGCCCCAGCATTTT. Translation gives CAISESVGQGRQPQHF.

The chain carries TRBV5-1 and TRBJ2-5, with TRBD2 matching over 10 bases. TRBJ2-7 explains the end of the DNA better; the J call may be wrong. This CDR3 is 18 amino acids long. CDR1 is SGHRS and CDR2 is YFSETQ in the germline V gene. CDR3 nucleotide sequence: TGCGCCAGCAGCTTGGGGGCTAGCGGGAGCCACACCCTCTACGAGCAGTACTTC. This codes for CASSLGASGSHTLYEQYF.

The V gene is TRBV6-5, the J gene TRBJ2-5; D not certain. Per the germline V gene, CDR1 is MNHEY and CDR2 is SVGAGI. V was shortened by 2 bases and J by 5 bases, with 3 bases between the two germline ends. The CDR3 covers 11 residues. CDR3 protein: CASSYRETQYF. Here the CDR3 DNA reads TGTGCCAGCAGTTACCGGGAGACCCAGTACTTC.

The chain recombines TRBV11-2 with TRBJ2-1; TRBD2 is a possible D gene (6 bases). The CDR3 is made up of 12 amino acids. The V end lost 7 bases, the J end lost 10 bases, and 14 bases lay between the germline ends. Germline CDR1 SGHAT, CDR2 FQNNGV. This CDR3 reads CASTPLAGEQFF. CDR3 bases: TGTGCCAGCACCCCGTTGGCGGGGGAGCAGTTCTTC.

The chain joins TRBV7-3 to TRBJ2-1; TRBD1 aligns across 7 bases. J was trimmed by 1 base and V by 0 bases; bases with no gene match: 3. Germline V gene lookup returns CDR1 SGHTA and CDR2 FQGTGA. This CDR3 region has 16 residues. CDR3 loop: CASSLTTTGSYNEQFF. CDR3 in DNA: TGTGCCAGCAGCTTAACCACGACAGGGTCCTACAATGAGCAGTTCTTC.

The V gene is TRBV19, the J gene TRBJ1-1, with D perhaps TRBD1 (6 bases). This CDR3 spans 16 amino acids. V shed 5 bases and J shed 3 bases, with 19 bases lying between them. The germline V gene has CDR1 LNHDA and CDR2 SQIVND (reference sequence). CDR3 residues: CASSLRGGAWDTEAFF. The CDR3 region has the DNA TGTGCCAGTAGTTTGAGGGGGGGCGCGTGGGACACTGAAGCTTTCTTT.

There are a few counts of this clone. V usage is TRBV4-1 and J usage is TRBJ1-1; D unresolved. Germline CDR1 MGHRA, CDR2 YSYEKL. The CDR3 contains 12 residues. Trimming took 1 base from V and 10 from J, leaving 10 bases between them. The CDR3 sequence: CASSQGERAAFF. CDR3 coding DNA: TGCGCCAGCAGCCAAGGGGAGAGGGCAGCTTTCTTT.

This sequence joins TRBV10-3 and TRBJ2-5, with D possibly TRBD2 on 5 matching bases. Germline values: CDR1 ENHRY, CDR2 SYGVKD. CDR3 length: 13 residues. Trimming shortened V by 8 bases and J by 5 bases, and 15 bases separated the two germline ends. In DNA, the CDR3 is TGTGCCATCGGGCCTTTGTCGGGGGAGACCCAGTACTTC. It is translated as CAIGPLSGETQYF.